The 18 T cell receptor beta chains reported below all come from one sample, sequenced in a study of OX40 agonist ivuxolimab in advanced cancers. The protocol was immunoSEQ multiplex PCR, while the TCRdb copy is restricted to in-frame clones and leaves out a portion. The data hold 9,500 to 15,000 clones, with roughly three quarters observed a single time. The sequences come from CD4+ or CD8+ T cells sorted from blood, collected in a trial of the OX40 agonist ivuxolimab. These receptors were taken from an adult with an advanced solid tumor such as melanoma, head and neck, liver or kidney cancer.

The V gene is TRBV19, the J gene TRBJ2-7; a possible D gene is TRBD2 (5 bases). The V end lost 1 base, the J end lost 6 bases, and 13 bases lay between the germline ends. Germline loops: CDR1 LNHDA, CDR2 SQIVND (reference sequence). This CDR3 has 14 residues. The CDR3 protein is CASSIGTEVGEQYF. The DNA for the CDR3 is TGTGCCAGTAGTATAGGGACGGAGGTGGGCGAGCAGTACTTC.

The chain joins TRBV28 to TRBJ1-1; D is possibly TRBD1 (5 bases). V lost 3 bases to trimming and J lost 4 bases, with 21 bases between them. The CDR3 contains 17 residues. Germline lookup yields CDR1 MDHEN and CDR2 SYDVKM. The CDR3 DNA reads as TGTGCCAGCAGTTTTGGGGACCATAATTACGTAATCACTGAAGCTTTCTTT. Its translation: CASSFGDHNYVITEAFF.

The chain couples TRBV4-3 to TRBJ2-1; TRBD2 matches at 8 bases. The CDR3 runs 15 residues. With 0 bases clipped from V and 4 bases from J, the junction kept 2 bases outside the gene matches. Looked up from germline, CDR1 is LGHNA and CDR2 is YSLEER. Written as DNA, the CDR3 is TGCGCCAGCAGCCAAGAAAGCGGGAGTTACAATGAGCAGTTCTTC. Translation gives CASSQESGSYNEQFF.

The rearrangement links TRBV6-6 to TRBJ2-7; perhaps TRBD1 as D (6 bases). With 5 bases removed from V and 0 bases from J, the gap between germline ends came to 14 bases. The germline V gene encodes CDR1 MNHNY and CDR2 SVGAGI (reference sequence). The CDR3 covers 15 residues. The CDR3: CASSAGIGGSYEQYF. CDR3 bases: TGTGCCAGCAGTGCCGGAATAGGGGGCTCCTACGAGCAGTACTTC.

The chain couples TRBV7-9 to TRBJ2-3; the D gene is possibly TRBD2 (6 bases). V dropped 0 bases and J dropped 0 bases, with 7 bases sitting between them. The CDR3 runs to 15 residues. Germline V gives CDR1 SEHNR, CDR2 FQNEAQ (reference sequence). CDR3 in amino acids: CASSLASGSTDTQYF. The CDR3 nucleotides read TGTGCCAGCAGCTTAGCTAGCGGAAGCACAGATACGCAGTATTTT.

The CDR3 DNA is TGTGCCAGCAGCGAGGAGGGAGGGCCAGATACGCAGTATTTT. It encodes CASSEEGGPDTQYF. V is TRBV9 and J is TRBJ2-3; 7 bases are shared with TRBD2. V was clipped by 3 bases and J by 4 bases; unmatched bases: 5. Looked up from germline, CDR1 is SGDLS and CDR2 is YYNGEE. The CDR3 contains 14 residues.

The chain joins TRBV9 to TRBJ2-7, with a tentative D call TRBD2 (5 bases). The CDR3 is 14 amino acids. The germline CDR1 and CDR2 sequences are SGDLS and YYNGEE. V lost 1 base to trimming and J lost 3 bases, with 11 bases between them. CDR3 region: CASSVTGSDYEQYF. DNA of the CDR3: TGTGCCAGCAGCGTAACGGGATCAGACTACGAGCAGTACTTC.

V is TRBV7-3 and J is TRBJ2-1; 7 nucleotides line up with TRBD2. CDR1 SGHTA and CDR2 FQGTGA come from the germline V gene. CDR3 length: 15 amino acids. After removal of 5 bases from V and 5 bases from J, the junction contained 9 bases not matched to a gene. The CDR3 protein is CASSATTSVNNEQFF. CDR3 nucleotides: TGTGCCAGCAGCGCCACTACTAGCGTGAACAATGAGCAGTTCTTC.

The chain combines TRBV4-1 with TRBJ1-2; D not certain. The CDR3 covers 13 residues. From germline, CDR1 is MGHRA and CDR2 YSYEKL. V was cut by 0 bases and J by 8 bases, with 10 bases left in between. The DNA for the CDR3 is TGCGCCAGCAGCCAAGATATGGGGAACGGCTACACCTTC. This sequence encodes CASSQDMGNGYTF.

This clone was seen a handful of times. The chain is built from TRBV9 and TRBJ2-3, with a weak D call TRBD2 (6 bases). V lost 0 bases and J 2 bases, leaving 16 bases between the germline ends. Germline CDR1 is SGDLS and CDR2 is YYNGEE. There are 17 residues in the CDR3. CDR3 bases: TGTGCCAGCAGCGTAGAACCCTGGGTAGCGGACACAGATACGCAGTATTTT. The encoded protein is CASSVEPWVADTDTQYF.

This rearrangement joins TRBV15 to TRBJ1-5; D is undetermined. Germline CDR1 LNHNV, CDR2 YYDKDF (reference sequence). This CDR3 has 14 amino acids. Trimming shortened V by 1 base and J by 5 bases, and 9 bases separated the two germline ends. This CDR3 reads CATSRAGYDQPQHF. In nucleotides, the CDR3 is TGTGCCACCAGCAGAGCTGGTTACGATCAGCCCCAGCATTTT.

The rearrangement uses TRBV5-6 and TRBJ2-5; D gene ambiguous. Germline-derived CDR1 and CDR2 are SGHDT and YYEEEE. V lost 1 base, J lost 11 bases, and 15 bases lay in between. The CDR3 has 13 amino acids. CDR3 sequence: CASSLQTFSGQYF. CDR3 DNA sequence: TGTGCCAGCAGCTTGCAAACTTTTAGTGGGCAGTACTTC.

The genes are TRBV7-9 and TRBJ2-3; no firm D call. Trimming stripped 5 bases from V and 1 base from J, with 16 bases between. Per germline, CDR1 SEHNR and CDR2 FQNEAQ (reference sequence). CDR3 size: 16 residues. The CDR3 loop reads CASSPGRPRRTDTQYF. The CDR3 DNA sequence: TGTGCCAGCAGCCCCGGACGCCCCCGACGCACAGATACGCAGTATTTT.

CDR3 sequence reads: CASSVGDEQYF. In nucleotides, the CDR3 is TGTGCCAGCAGCGTAGGGGACGAGCAGTACTTC. V gene TRBV9 combines with J gene TRBJ2-7; D not certain. CDR1 SGDLS and CDR2 YYNGEE come from the germline V gene. The CDR3 is 11 amino acids. The V and J ends lost 0 bases and 5 bases respectively, with 3 bases between them.

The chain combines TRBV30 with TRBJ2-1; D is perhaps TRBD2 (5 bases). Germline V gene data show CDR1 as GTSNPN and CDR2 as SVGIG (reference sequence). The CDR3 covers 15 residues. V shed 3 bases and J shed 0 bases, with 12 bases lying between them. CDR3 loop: CAWRLGGGSYNEQFF. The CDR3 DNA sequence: TGTGCCTGGAGATTGGGCGGAGGCTCCTACAATGAGCAGTTCTTC.

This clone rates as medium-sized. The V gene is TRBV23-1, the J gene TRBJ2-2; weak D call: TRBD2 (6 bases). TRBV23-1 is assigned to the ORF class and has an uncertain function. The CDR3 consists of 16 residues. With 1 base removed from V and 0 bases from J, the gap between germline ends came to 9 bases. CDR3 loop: CASSQLGTSNTGELFF. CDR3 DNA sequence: TGCGCCAGCAGTCAATTGGGGACTTCGAACACCGGGGAGCTGTTTTTT.

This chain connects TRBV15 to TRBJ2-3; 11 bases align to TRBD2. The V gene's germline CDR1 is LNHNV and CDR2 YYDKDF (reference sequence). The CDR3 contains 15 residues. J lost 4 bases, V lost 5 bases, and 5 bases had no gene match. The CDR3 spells CATSSLAGEPDTQYF. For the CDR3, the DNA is TGTGCCACCAGCTCACTAGCGGGAGAACCAGATACGCAGTATTTT.

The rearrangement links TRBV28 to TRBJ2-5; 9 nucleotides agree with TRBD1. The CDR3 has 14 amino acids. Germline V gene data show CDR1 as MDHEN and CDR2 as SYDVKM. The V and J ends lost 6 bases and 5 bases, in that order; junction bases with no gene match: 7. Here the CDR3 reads CASSYTGGWETQYF. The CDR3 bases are TGTGCCAGCAGCTACACAGGGGGCTGGGAGACCCAGTACTTC.